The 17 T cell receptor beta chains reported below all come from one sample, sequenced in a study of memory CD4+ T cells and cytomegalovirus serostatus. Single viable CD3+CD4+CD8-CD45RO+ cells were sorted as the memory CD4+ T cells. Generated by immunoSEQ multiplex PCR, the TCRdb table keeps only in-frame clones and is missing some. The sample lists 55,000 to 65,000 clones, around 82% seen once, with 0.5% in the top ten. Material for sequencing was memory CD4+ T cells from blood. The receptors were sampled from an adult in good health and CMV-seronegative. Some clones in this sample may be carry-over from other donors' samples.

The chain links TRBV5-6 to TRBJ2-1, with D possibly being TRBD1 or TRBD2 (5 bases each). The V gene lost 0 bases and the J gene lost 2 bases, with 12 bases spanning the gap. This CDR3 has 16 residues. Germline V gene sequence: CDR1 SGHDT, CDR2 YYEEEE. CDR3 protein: CASSLAGAGPYNEQFF. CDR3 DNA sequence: TGTGCCAGCAGCTTGGCCGGGGCGGGTCCCTACAATGAGCAGTTCTTC.

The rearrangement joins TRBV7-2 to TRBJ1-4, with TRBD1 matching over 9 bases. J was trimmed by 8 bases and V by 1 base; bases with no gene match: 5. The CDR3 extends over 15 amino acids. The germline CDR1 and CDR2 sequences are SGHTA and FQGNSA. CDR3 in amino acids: CASSLVGTGQEKLFF. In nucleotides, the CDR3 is TGTGCCAGCAGCTTAGTCGGGACAGGGCAGGAAAAACTGTTTTTT.

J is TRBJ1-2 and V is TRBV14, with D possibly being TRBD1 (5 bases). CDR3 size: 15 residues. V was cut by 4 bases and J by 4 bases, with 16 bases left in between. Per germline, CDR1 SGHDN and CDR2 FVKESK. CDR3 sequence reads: CASSLVPGQIYGYTF. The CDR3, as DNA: TGTGCCAGCAGCCTAGTACCAGGACAAATCTATGGCTACACCTTC. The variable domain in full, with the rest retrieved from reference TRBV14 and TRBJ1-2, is EAGVTQFPSHSVIEKGQTVTLRCDPISGHDNLYWYRRVMGKEIKFLLHFVKESKQDESGMPNNRFLAERTGGTYSTLKVQPAELEDSGVYFCASSLVPGQIYGYTFGSGTRLTVV.

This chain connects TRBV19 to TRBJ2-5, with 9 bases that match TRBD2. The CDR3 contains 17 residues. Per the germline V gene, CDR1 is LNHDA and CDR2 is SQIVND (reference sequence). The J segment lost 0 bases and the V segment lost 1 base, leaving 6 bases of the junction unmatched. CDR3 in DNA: TGTGCCAGTAGTATAGGCCGGGGACTAGCCTACCAAGAGACCCAGTACTTC. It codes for CASSIGRGLAYQETQYF.

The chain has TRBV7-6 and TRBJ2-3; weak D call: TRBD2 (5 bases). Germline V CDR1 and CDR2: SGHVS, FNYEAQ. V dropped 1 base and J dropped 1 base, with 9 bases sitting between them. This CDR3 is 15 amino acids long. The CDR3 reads CASSLDPRGTDTQYF. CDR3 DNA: TGTGCCAGCAGCTTAGACCCGAGGGGCACAGATACGCAGTATTTT.

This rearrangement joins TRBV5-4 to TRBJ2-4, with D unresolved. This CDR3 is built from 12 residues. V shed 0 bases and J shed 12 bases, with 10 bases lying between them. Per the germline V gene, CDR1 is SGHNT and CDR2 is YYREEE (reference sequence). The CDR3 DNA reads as TGTGCCAGCAGCTTGGATGCTGGTCCTCAGTACTTC. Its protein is CASSLDAGPQYF.

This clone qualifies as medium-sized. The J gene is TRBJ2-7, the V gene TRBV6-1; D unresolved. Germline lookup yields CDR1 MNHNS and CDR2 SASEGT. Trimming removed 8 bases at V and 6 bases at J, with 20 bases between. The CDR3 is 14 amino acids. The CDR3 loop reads CASGPRSFNGEQYF. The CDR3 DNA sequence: TGTGCCAGCGGTCCAAGGAGCTTTAATGGCGAGCAGTACTTC.

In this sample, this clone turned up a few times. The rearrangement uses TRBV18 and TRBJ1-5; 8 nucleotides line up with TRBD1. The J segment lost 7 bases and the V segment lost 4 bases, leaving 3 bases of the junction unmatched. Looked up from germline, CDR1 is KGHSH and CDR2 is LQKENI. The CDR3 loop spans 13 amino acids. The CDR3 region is CASSLDRDQPQHF. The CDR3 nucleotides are TGTGCCAGCTCACTGGACAGGGACCAGCCCCAGCATTTT.

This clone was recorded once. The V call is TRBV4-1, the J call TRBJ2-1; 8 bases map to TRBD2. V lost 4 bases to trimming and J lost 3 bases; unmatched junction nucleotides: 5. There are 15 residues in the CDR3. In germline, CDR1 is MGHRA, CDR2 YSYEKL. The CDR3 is CASSPTSGYYNEQFF. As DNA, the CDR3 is TGCGCCAGCAGCCCAACTAGCGGATACTACAATGAGCAGTTCTTC.

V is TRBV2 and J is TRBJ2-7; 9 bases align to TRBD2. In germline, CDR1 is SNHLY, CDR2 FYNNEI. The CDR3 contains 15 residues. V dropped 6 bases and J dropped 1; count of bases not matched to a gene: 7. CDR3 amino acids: CASRTLAGPSYEQYF. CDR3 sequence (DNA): TGTGCCAGCAGGACACTAGCGGGTCCTTCCTACGAGCAGTACTTC. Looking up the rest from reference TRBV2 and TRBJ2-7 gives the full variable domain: EPEVTQTPSHQVTQMGQEVILRCVPISNHLYFYWYRQILGQKVEFLVSFYNNEISEKSEIFDDQFSVERPDGSNFTLKIRSTKLEDSAMYFCASRTLAGPSYEQYFGPGTRLTVT.

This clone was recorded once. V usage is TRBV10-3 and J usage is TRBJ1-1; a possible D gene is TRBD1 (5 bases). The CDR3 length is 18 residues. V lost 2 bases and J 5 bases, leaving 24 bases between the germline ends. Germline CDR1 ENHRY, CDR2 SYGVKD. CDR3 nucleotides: TGTGCCATCAGTGAGGGAGTCGGAAGGGGCTCACTGAGTACTGAAGCTTTCTTT. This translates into CAISEGVGRGSLSTEAFF.

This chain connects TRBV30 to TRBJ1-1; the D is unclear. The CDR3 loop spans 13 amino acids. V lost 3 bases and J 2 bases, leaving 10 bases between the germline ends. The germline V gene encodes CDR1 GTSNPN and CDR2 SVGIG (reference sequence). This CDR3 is CAWSRTINTEAFF. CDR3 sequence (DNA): TGTGCCTGGAGCCGGACCATCAACACTGAAGCTTTCTTT.

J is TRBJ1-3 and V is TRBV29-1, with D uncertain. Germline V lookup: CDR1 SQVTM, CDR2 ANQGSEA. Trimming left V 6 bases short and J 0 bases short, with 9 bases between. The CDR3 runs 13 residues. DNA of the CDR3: TGCAGCGTGGACGGTTCCTCTGGAAACACCATATATTTT. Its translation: CSVDGSSGNTIYF.

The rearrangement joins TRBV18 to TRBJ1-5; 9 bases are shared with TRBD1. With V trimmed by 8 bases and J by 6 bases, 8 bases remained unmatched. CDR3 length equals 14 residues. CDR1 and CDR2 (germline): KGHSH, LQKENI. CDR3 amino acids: CASTGQGQGQPQHF. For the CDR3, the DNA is TGTGCCAGCACAGGACAGGGGCAGGGTCAGCCCCAGCATTTT.

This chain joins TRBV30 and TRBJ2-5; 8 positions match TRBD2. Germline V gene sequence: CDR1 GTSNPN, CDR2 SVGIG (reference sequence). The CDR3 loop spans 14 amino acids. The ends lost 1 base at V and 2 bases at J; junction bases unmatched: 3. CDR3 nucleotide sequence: TGTGCCTGGAGTGCGGGGGGGGCTCAAGAGACCCAGTACTTC. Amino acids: CAWSAGGAQETQYF.

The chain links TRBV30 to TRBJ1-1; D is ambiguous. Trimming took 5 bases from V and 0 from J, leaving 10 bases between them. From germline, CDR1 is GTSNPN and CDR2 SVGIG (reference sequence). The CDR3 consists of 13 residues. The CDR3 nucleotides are TGTGCCTGGGGTAAGGACCTGAACACTGAAGCTTTCTTT. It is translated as CAWGKDLNTEAFF.

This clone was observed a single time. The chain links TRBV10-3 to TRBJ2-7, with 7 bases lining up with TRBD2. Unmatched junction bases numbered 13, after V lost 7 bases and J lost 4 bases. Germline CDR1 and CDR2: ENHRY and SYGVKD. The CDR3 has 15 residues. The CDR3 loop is CAINQRAGEPYEQYF. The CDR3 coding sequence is TGTGCCATCAACCAGCGTGCGGGAGAACCGTACGAGCAGTACTTC.